A single sample gave rise to the 10 T cell receptor beta chains below, sequenced in a study of vaccination effects on CD4 cells after COVID-19. Peptide-pool stimulation followed by sequencing identified expanded antigen-specific CD4+ clonotypes in the ViraFEST assay. Following culture for roughly 10 days, CD4+ T cells were isolated. It was between March and December 2020 that the person had a SARS-CoV-2 infection confirmed by PCR. Method: immunoSEQ multiplex PCR; TCRdb's copy keeps in-frame clones and lacks some. Of around 37,000 clones listed, just under 75% are singletons. Their recognized antigens are unknown. Material: CD4+ T cells from PBMCs cultured with a peptide pool, obtained before COVID-19 vaccination. The receptors originated from a human donor who had a prior SARS-CoV-2 infection.

The rearrangement joins TRBV5-1 to TRBJ2-2; the match to TRBD1 covers 7 bases. The CDR3 contains 15 residues. Germline CDR1 SGHRS, CDR2 YFSETQ. V shed 4 bases, J shed 4 bases, and the junction held 7 bases outside the gene matches. DNA of the CDR3: TGCGCCAGCAGCCCCATGACAGGGATCACCGGGGAGCTGTTTTTT. Translating it yields CASSPMTGITGELFF.

The genes are TRBV9 and TRBJ2-3; 13 nucleotides line up with TRBD2. CDR3 length: 17 residues. The J segment lost 4 bases and the V segment lost 1 base, leaving 6 bases of the junction unmatched. Germline CDR1 reads SGDLS; CDR2 reads YYNGEE. The DNA for the CDR3 is TGTGCCAGCAGCGTATCGGGACTAGCGGGGACCGCAGATACGCAGTATTTT. It codes for CASSVSGLAGTADTQYF.

The V and J genes are TRBV7-2 and TRBJ2-3; tentatively, D is TRBD2 (6 bases). The CDR3 contains 14 residues. The V and J ends lost 1 base and 8 bases respectively, with 13 bases between them. The germline V gene has CDR1 SGHTA and CDR2 FQGNSA. CDR3 sequence reads: CASSLEGGAPTQYF. The CDR3 region has the DNA TGTGCCAGCAGCTTAGAGGGCGGGGCCCCTACGCAGTATTTT.

There are a few counts of this clone. The chain has TRBV15 and TRBJ2-1; D gene uncertain. Trimming stripped 4 bases from V and 7 bases from J, with 17 bases between. Germline V gene sequence: CDR1 LNHNV, CDR2 YYDKDF (reference sequence). The CDR3 is made up of 15 amino acids. The DNA of the CDR3 is TGTGCCACCAGCATAAGCCGGGTGGGTTGGAATGAGCAGTTCTTC. Translating gives CATSISRVGWNEQFF.

V gene TRBV3-1 (or the pseudogene TRBV3-2) combines with J gene TRBJ1-3; D gene uncertain. This CDR3 is built from 14 residues. In germline, CDR1 is LGHDT, CDR2 YNNKEL (reference sequence). Between the trimmed V and J ends, which lost 4 bases and 1 base, there was a span of 8 bases. The CDR3 loop is CASSPRESGNTIYF. CDR3 nucleotide sequence: TGTGCCAGCAGCCCGAGGGAGTCTGGAAACACCATATATTTT.

The CDR3 region has the DNA TGTGCCAGCAGCCTATTCGATCGGGGGGCAGGTCAGCCCCAGCATTTT. This gives the protein CASSLFDRGAGQPQHF. The V call is TRBV7-8, the J call TRBJ1-5, with a weak D call TRBD1 (6 bases). Germline lookup yields CDR1 SGHVS and CDR2 FQNEAQ. V was shortened by 5 bases and J by 6 bases, with 20 bases between the two germline ends. The CDR3 is 16 amino acids.

A few counts support this clone. V gene TRBV5-1 combines with J gene TRBJ1-1; D remains unclear. V lost 0 bases, J lost 7 bases, and 4 bases lay in between. Germline V gene data show CDR1 as SGHRS and CDR2 as YFSETQ. The CDR3 runs to 11 residues. DNA for the CDR3: TGCGCCAGCAGCTTGGGTTTTGAAGCTTTCTTT. Translation gives CASSLGFEAFF.

By proportion, this clone is large (0.1 to 1%). This chain uses TRBV6-2 or TRBV6-3 with TRBJ2-7; 11 positions match TRBD1. This CDR3 comprises 16 residues. Germline lookup yields CDR1 MNHEY and CDR2 SVGEGT. Losses at the gene ends were 2 bases for V and 3 bases for J; bases not matched to a gene: 6. The DNA for the CDR3 is TGTGCCAGCAGTTACAACCGGGACAGGGGGAACTACGAGCAGTACTTC. It translates to CASSYNRDRGNYEQYF.

In its sample, this clone was seen once. The chain combines TRBV19 with TRBJ2-5; D possibly corresponds to TRBD2 (6 bases). Germline values: CDR1 LNHDA, CDR2 SQIVND (reference sequence). Trimming pared 9 bases from V and 4 bases from J, leaving 15 bases between. The CDR3 extends over 13 amino acids. The CDR3, as DNA: TGTGCCAGCAACCCGAGGGGAGGAGAGACCCAGTACTTC. The encoded protein is CASNPRGGETQYF.

This clone has a handful of counts. The chain joins TRBV5-1 to TRBJ2-2; 11 bases line up with TRBD2. Germline trimming cut 0 bases from V and 3 bases from J; bases unmatched to any gene: 1. CDR1 and CDR2 from the germline V gene are SGHRS and YFSETQ. This CDR3 comprises 16 residues. This chain's CDR3 is CASSLGLAGHTGELFF. The CDR3 nucleotides are TGCGCCAGCAGCTTGGGACTAGCGGGACACACCGGGGAGCTGTTTTTT.